Reported below is one T cell receptor beta chain. This clone's antigen is unknown. No base quality values were provided; no much bigger clone lies one nucleotide off. These data come from a study of graft-versus-host responses after intestinal transplantation listed by TCRdb under 2021. Concerning the study at large: The transplants that recipients got were multivisceral, liver-intestinal, or isolated intestinal. Rather than being sequenced by the commercial service, samples from a few later patients were sequenced in-house on an Illumina MiSeq and processed with MiXCR. Anti-thymocyte globulin induction was given to all recipients, followed by maintenance tacrolimus and steroids for 3 to 4 years. To identify alloreactive clones, pre-transplant mixed lymphocyte reaction products were sequenced and compared with unstimulated pre-transplant donor and recipient T cells. Donor T cell macrochimerism was defined as a peak of at least 4% donor T cells among recipient peripheral blood mononuclear cells. The cohort enrolled about two dozen intestinal transplant recipients, one of whom was a retransplant, and a few patients without pretransplant specimens were excluded. After intestinal transplantation, graft-versus-host and host-versus-graft alloreactive T cell clones in the graft, circulation and bone marrow were tracked using bulk TCR-beta CDR3 sequencing.

The protocol used for the library was the immunoSEQ multiplex PCR assay. For most patients, genomic DNA was isolated with the Qiagen DNeasy Blood and Tissue Kit and shipped frozen to Adaptive Biotechnologies for TCR sequencing. Adaptive Biotechnologies carried out high-throughput TCR-beta CDR3 sequencing of genomic DNA for most patients. Turning to the authors' computational methods: Adaptive's ImmunoSEQ software supplied the TCR sequencing data for 15 to 20 patients, while MiXCR and VDJtools were used to process a few other patients. To correct CD4 versus CD8 sorting errors, sequences present in both subsets at a frequency ratio below 5:1 were removed. CDR3 nucleotide sequences shared by donor and recipient were removed because the origin of these sequences could not be assigned. To be classed as alloreactive, a clone needed at least 2-fold expansion over unstimulated cells and a minimum CFSE-low frequency of 0.002% (template counts) or 0.001% (read counts). Clones were considered mappable if detected in sequenced pre-transplant spleen, lymph node, or MLR CFSE-low populations of the donor or recipient. Cumulative frequency of alloreactive clones was calculated as a percentage of all sequences weighted by copy number. The table comes from immuneACCESS by way of TCRdb, which keeps in-frame sequences with V and J called. Part of the clones is missing from these tables; in studies checked, under half for an unresolved V gene and the rest for unknown reasons. V, J and clone size were drawn from that table, and D and trimming were deduced from the DNA. The table for this sample lists fewer than 150,000 clones; approximately 92% of them were counted only once. In total, the top ten clones hold approximately 0.17% of the sample.

The sample's time point label, in plain terms: cells obtained before transplantation from donor or recipient. CD3+CD4+ and CD3+CD8+ populations were FACS-sorted from unstimulated pre-transplant donor and recipient cells taken from spleen or lymph nodes. The study at large found these results: High GvH to HvG T cell clonal ratios were observed in the allografts of patients with donor T cell macrochimerism. Early after transplant, peak levels of circulating GvH clones were found to be associated with declines in HvG clones. The conclusions were limited by the relatively low number and heterogeneity of the intestinal transplant patients. GvH clones turned up in recipient bone marrow, with some appearing earlier in ileal mucosa or blood, a pattern consistent with an intestinal mucosal origin.

For CDR1 and CDR2, the germline V gene lists SQVTM and ANQGSEA. V gives up 0 bases and J gives up 0 bases, and the segment between their germline ends measures 13 bases. Counted from cysteine to phenylalanine, this CDR3 has 16 amino acids. The entry retains the CDR3 DNA only, 48 bases that are in frame from base 1. In this chain, TRBV29-1 is recombined with TRBJ2-3; the D gene identity is not certain. The TCR comes from a human donor who received an intestinal transplant. The sequencing here drew on unstimulated CD4+ T cells sorted from spleen or lymph node cells, taken before intestinal transplant. The CDR3 protein is CSVEDRLVLSTDTQYF. The DNA is TGCAGCGTTGAAGATCGACTGGTCTTAAGCACAGATACGCAGTATTTT.